These T cell receptor beta chains were read from a single sample in a study of T cell repertoires in cytomegalovirus infection. No antigen has been assigned to these receptors. One entry per CDR3 protein, called by TCRdb with MiXCR from the reads. The sample shows some 590,000 distinct CDR3 sequences, 40% of them seen only once. The material was cultured PBMCs, obtained from culture after CMV antigen stimulation. The receptors were sampled from a human donor in good health (CMV status not recorded). Some clones in this sample may be carry-over from other donors' samples. CDR3s include the opening cysteine and the closing phenylalanine or tryptophan. Each record gives: CDR3 DNA, CDR3 protein, J gene, clone size, V gene, D gene. D genes are given only for firm matches. Size is omitted from some rows. Given values are once, few, many or a class for expanded clones.

CDR3 DNA: TGCAGTGCTAGTGACGGGGGCAAAGCCAAAAACATTCAGTACTTC
CDR3 protein: CSASDGGKAKNIQYF
J gene: TRBJ2-4
clone size: few
V gene: TRBV20-1
D gene: .

CDR3 DNA: TGTGCCAGCCGTCCTCGGGTGGATACGCAGTATTTT
CDR3 protein: CASRPRVDTQYF
J gene: TRBJ2-3
clone size: few
V gene: TRBV27
D gene: .

CDR3 DNA: TGTGCCAGCAGCCAGACGACAGGGTCCGGAAACACCATATATTTT
CDR3 protein: CASSQTTGSGNTIYF
J gene: TRBJ1-3
clone size: .
V gene: TRBV5-4
D gene: TRBD1

CDR3 DNA: TGTGCCAGCACCCTCAGGGGGCCCACTGAAGCTTTCTTT
CDR3 protein: CASTLRGPTEAFF
J gene: TRBJ1-1
clone size: .
V gene: TRBV6-6
D gene: TRBD1

CDR3 DNA: TGCGCCAGCAGCCTCAGACAGGGTATTGAAAAACTGTTTTTT
CDR3 protein: CASSLRQGIEKLFF
J gene: TRBJ1-4
clone size: .
V gene: TRBV4-1
D gene: TRBD1

CDR3 DNA: TGTGCCATCAGAACTAGCGGGGGCTCCTACGAGCAGTACTTC
CDR3 protein: CAIRTSGGSYEQYF
J gene: TRBJ2-7
clone size: .
V gene: TRBV10-3
D gene: TRBD2

CDR3 DNA: TGCAGCGTTGAATCCTGGGTAGCGGGGTTCCAAGAGACCCAGTACTTC
CDR3 protein: CSVESWVAGFQETQYF
J gene: TRBJ2-5
clone size: .
V gene: TRBV29-1
D gene: TRBD2

CDR3 DNA: TGTGCCAGCAGCTCCAGCTGGGAGGCGACTAATGAAAAACTGTTTTTT
CDR3 protein: CASSSSWEATNEKLFF
J gene: TRBJ1-4
clone size: .
V gene: TRBV7-2
D gene: .

CDR3 DNA: TGTGCCAGCAGTGTCACTGGACAGGTCGGGGGCGGCTACACCTTC
CDR3 protein: CASSVTGQVGGGYTF
J gene: TRBJ1-2
clone size: once
V gene: TRBV6-1
D gene: TRBD1

CDR3 DNA: TGTGCCAGCAGCCGCAATAAAGGGGTAATAGGGCCCCAGCATTTT
CDR3 protein: CASSRNKGVIGPQHF
J gene: TRBJ1-5
clone size: .
V gene: TRBV7-2
D gene: .

CDR3 DNA: TGTGCCAGCAGCTTACTCGTCCCGAATTCACCCCTCCACTTT
CDR3 protein: CASSLLVPNSPLHF
J gene: TRBJ1-6
clone size: once
V gene: TRBV7-4
D gene: .

CDR3 DNA: TGTGCCAGCAGCTTCAGACAGGAAAAACTGTTTTTT
CDR3 protein: CASSFRQEKLFF
J gene: TRBJ1-4
clone size: many
V gene: TRBV7-2
D gene: .

CDR3 DNA: TGCAGCGTTGAAACTGACAAGAACTACGAGCAGTACTTC
CDR3 protein: CSVETDKNYEQYF
J gene: TRBJ2-7
clone size: .
V gene: TRBV29-1
D gene: .

CDR3 DNA: TGCGCCAGCAGCCCCGGACTAGCGGGAGGGCCGGGGACCCAGTACTTC
CDR3 protein: CASSPGLAGGPGTQYF
J gene: TRBJ2-5
clone size: few
V gene: TRBV4-1
D gene: TRBD2

CDR3 DNA: TGCAGTGCCTCGACCGGGGGGGCGATAGATACGCAGTATTTT
CDR3 protein: CSASTGGAIDTQYF
J gene: TRBJ2-3
clone size: .
V gene: TRBV20-1
D gene: TRBD2

CDR3 DNA: TGTGCCAGCAGTCGGGACAGCGAAGACACTGAAGCTTTCTTT
CDR3 protein: CASSRDSEDTEAFF
J gene: TRBJ1-1
clone size: .
V gene: TRBV7-2
D gene: TRBD1

CDR3 DNA: TGTGCCAGTAGTACCTACGTTGAGGGCAAAGAAGCTTTCTTT
CDR3 protein: CASSTYVEGKEAFF
J gene: TRBJ1-1
clone size: few
V gene: TRBV19
D gene: .

CDR3 DNA: TGTGCCAGCGGGTTTCCCTCGGACATCAGTCAGCCCCAGCATTTT
CDR3 protein: CASGFPSDISQPQHF
J gene: TRBJ1-5
clone size: .
V gene: TRBV2
D gene: .

CDR3 DNA: TGTGCCAGCGCACTTAGCGGTTCCCCCACAGATACGCAGTATTTT
CDR3 protein: CASALSGSPTDTQYF
J gene: TRBJ2-3
clone size: once
V gene: TRBV7-9
D gene: .

CDR3 DNA: TGTGCCAGCAGCTTAGCCTACAGTGGGCAGTTCTTC
CDR3 protein: CASSLAYSGQFF
J gene: TRBJ2-1
clone size: few
V gene: TRBV7-9
D gene: .

CDR3 DNA: TGTGCCAGCAGCCCACGGAGGGGACTAGCGTTAAGCTCCTACAATGAGCAGTTCTTC
CDR3 protein: CASSPRRGLALSSYNEQFF
J gene: TRBJ2-1
clone size: .
V gene: TRBV11-2
D gene: TRBD2

CDR3 DNA: TGTGCCAGCAGCCGACAGGGGCCGAAGTACACTGAAGCTTTCTTT
CDR3 protein: CASSRQGPKYTEAFF
J gene: TRBJ1-1
clone size: few
V gene: TRBV7-9
D gene: TRBD1

CDR3 DNA: TGTGCCAGCAGCTCGGGGTCTCTGTGGCGGTTCTTC
CDR3 protein: CASSSGSLWRFF
J gene: TRBJ2-1
clone size: .
V gene: TRBV11-2
D gene: .

CDR3 DNA: TGTGCCAGTAGTATTGGACTTGGTTCCTACGAGCAGTACTTC
CDR3 protein: CASSIGLGSYEQYF
J gene: TRBJ2-7
clone size: few
V gene: TRBV19
D gene: .

CDR3 DNA: TGTGCCAGCGGATTAGCGGACCTCTACGAGCAGTACTTC
CDR3 protein: CASGLADLYEQYF
J gene: TRBJ2-7
clone size: few
V gene: TRBV7-8
D gene: .

CDR3 DNA: TGTGCCAGCAGCTTAGCATATGTCGGGCTAGCGTCGTACAATGAGCAGTTCTTC
CDR3 protein: CASSLAYVGLASYNEQFF
J gene: TRBJ2-1
clone size: few
V gene: TRBV7-2
D gene: .

CDR3 DNA: TGTGCCAGCAGTTACTCCCTCACAGCTAACACTGAAGCTTTCTTT
CDR3 protein: CASSYSLTANTEAFF
J gene: TRBJ1-1
clone size: .
V gene: TRBV6-5
D gene: .

CDR3 DNA: TGCAGTGCTAGATCTACACGGGGCATATACAATGAGCAGTTCTTC
CDR3 protein: CSARSTRGIYNEQFF
J gene: TRBJ2-1
clone size: .
V gene: TRBV20-1
D gene: .

CDR3 DNA: TGTGCCAGCACCCCCGGGACGCGCTCTGGGGCCAACGTCCTGACTTTC
CDR3 protein: CASTPGTRSGANVLTF
J gene: TRBJ2-6
clone size: .
V gene: TRBV12-3/TRBV12-4
D gene: .

CDR3 DNA: TGTGCCAGCAGCTTAGGGGGGACTAACCCCACCGGGGAGCTGTTTTTT
CDR3 protein: CASSLGGTNPTGELFF
J gene: TRBJ2-2
clone size: few
V gene: TRBV7-2
D gene: TRBD2

CDR3 DNA: TGTGCCAGCAGTGAAGAGTCTGCTGGGGCCAACGTCCTGACTTTC
CDR3 protein: CASSEESAGANVLTF
J gene: TRBJ2-6
clone size: .
V gene: TRBV2
D gene: .

CDR3 DNA: TGCAGCGTTGAAGACAGGGATGGCTACACCTTC
CDR3 protein: CSVEDRDGYTF
J gene: TRBJ1-2
clone size: .
V gene: TRBV29-1
D gene: .

CDR3 DNA: TGTGCCAGTAGTTCCTCACAGGGTTACCGAAACACCATATATTTT
CDR3 protein: CASSSSQGYRNTIYF
J gene: TRBJ1-3
clone size: few
V gene: TRBV19
D gene: .

CDR3 DNA: TGTGCCAGCAGCCCCGCACAGGGACCCACTGAAGCTTTCTTT
CDR3 protein: CASSPAQGPTEAFF
J gene: TRBJ1-1
clone size: .
V gene: TRBV5-3
D gene: .

CDR3 DNA: TGTGCCAGCAGCTTGGCCAAGTATTGGACTAGCGGAACAGATACGCAGTATTTT
CDR3 protein: CASSLAKYWTSGTDTQYF
J gene: TRBJ2-3
clone size: few
V gene: TRBV7-8
D gene: TRBD2

CDR3 DNA: TGCGCCGGATTGCGGCAGGTCTCTACAGATACGCAGTATTTT
CDR3 protein: CAGLRQVSTDTQYF
J gene: TRBJ2-3
clone size: .
V gene: TRBV23-1
D gene: .

CDR3 DNA: TGTGCCAGCAGCTTAACCCCCACCACGGGGGATACGCAGTATTTT
CDR3 protein: CASSLTPTTGDTQYF
J gene: TRBJ2-3
clone size: .
V gene: TRBV7-8
D gene: .

CDR3 DNA: TGTGCCAGCAGCTTATACCGGGACGGGCCCTACGAGCAGTACTTC
CDR3 protein: CASSLYRDGPYEQYF
J gene: TRBJ2-7
clone size: once
V gene: TRBV7-2
D gene: .

CDR3 DNA: TGTGCCAGCAGTGAATCCGCGGTGGTAGGACAGCCCCAGCATTTT
CDR3 protein: CASSESAVVGQPQHF
J gene: TRBJ1-5
clone size: few
V gene: TRBV6-1
D gene: .

CDR3 DNA: TGTGCCAGCAGCTTAGACCCTCCCATGGCAGCTTTCTTT
CDR3 protein: CASSLDPPMAAFF
J gene: TRBJ1-1
clone size: many
V gene: TRBV11-2
D gene: .

CDR3 DNA: TGTGCCAGCAGCTTAGGTGGGGGCAGAGAGACCCAGTACTTC
CDR3 protein: CASSLGGGRETQYF
J gene: TRBJ2-5
clone size: many
V gene: TRBV7-2
D gene: .

CDR3 DNA: TGTGCCAGCAGGGATCAACAAGACTACAATGAGCAGTTCTTC
CDR3 protein: CASRDQQDYNEQFF
J gene: TRBJ2-1
clone size: once
V gene: TRBV2
D gene: .

CDR3 DNA: TGTGCCAGCAGCTTGGCCTTAGGGAGGAGGCTCAATGAGCAGTTCTTC
CDR3 protein: CASSLALGRRLNEQFF
J gene: TRBJ2-1
clone size: .
V gene: TRBV5-6
D gene: .

CDR3 DNA: TGTGCCAGCAGCTTAGACAGGGAGCAGCAGTACTTC
CDR3 protein: CASSLDREQQYF
J gene: TRBJ2-7
clone size: few
V gene: TRBV7-2
D gene: .